This is a list of T cell receptor beta chains from one sample in a study of OX40 agonist ivuxolimab in advanced cancers. TCRdb's table, derived via immunoSEQ multiplex PCR, lists solely in-frame clones and lacks some. The sample carries more than 65,000 clones, roughly 80% recorded once. Specimen: CD4+ or CD8+ T cells sorted from blood, collected in a trial of the OX40 agonist ivuxolimab. These receptors were collected from an adult with an advanced solid tumor such as melanoma, head and neck, liver or kidney cancer. The CDR3 runs from the conserved cysteine through the conserved F or W. Fields, in order: D gene, clone size, V gene, J gene, CDR3 DNA, CDR3 protein. A D gene is named only where the DNA matches it firmly. Size tells how often a clone was seen (once, few, many) or the class of an expanded clone, and some rows leave it out.

D: TRBD1; size: few; V: TRBV4-3; J: TRBJ1-2; DNA: TGCGCCAGCAGCCGCCGGGGACAGGGGTCCACCTATGGCTACACCTTC; CDR3: CASSRRGQGSTYGYTF
D: NA; size: NA; V: TRBV25-1; J: TRBJ2-2; DNA: TGTGCCAGCAGTGATGTTCAGAAAGGGAAAACCGGGGAGCTGTTTTTT; CDR3: CASSDVQKGKTGELFF
D: NA; size: NA; V: TRBV28; J: TRBJ1-1; DNA: TGTGCCAGCAGTAACTCACAGGTCTTGGGCACTGAAGCTTTCTTT; CDR3: CASSNSQVLGTEAFF
D: TRBD1; size: NA; V: TRBV19; J: TRBJ2-2; DNA: TGTGCCACCGACAGGGGGAACACCGGGGAGCTGTTTTTT; CDR3: CATDRGNTGELFF
D: TRBD1; size: NA; V: TRBV19; J: TRBJ1-3; DNA: TGTGCCAGTAGTACCGTGGACAGGACGACCATGGATTTT; CDR3: CASSTVDRTTMDF
D: TRBD2; size: NA; V: TRBV5-1; J: TRBJ2-1; DNA: TGCGCCAGCAGCTTGATCTTTTTCGGGTTGCTAGCGGGCCACAATGAGCAGTTCTTC; CDR3: CASSLIFFGLLAGHNEQFF
D: NA; size: once; V: TRBV5-1; J: TRBJ1-1; DNA: TGCGCCAGCAGCGTGCAGGTGGGAAACACTGAAGCTTTCTTT; CDR3: CASSVQVGNTEAFF
D: NA; size: NA; V: TRBV7-2; J: TRBJ2-1; DNA: TGTGCCAGCAGCCGACAGGGGCTAGCGGATATACAAGGTGAGCAGTTCTTC; CDR3: CASSRQGLADIQGEQFF
D: NA; size: NA; V: TRBV7-2; J: TRBJ1-1; DNA: TGTGCCAGCAGCTTTTCGGGCCGGTCCGGGGCTTTCTTT; CDR3: CASSFSGRSGAFF
D: NA; size: few; V: TRBV6-5; J: TRBJ2-3; DNA: TGTGCCATATCCTCGACCCAATACGCAGATACGCAGTATTTT; CDR3: CAISSTQYADTQYF
D: NA; size: NA; V: TRBV7-3; J: TRBJ2-6; DNA: TGTGCCAGCAGCTTAACGGGGGTCTCTGGGGCCAACGTCCTGACTTTC; CDR3: CASSLTGVSGANVLTF
D: NA; size: NA; V: TRBV9; J: TRBJ2-2; DNA: TGTGCCAGCGCCGGTCGGGCCCCCACCGGGGAGCTGTTTTTT; CDR3: CASAGRAPTGELFF
D: NA; size: few; V: TRBV29-1; J: TRBJ1-2; DNA: TGCAGCGTTGTTGGGGATCGTGCCTATGGCTACACCTTC; CDR3: CSVVGDRAYGYTF
D: TRBD2; size: once; V: TRBV13; J: TRBJ2-3; DNA: TGTGCCAGCAGCTCCGGGACTAGCGGTTCAGTTACGCAGTATTTT; CDR3: CASSSGTSGSVTQYF
D: NA; size: NA; V: TRBV5-1; J: TRBJ1-1; DNA: TGCGCCAGCAGCGAGACAGGTATGAACACTGAAGCTTTCTTT; CDR3: CASSETGMNTEAFF
D: NA; size: NA; V: TRBV19; J: TRBJ2-1; DNA: TGTGCCAGTAGCTCCTACAATGAGCAGTTCTTC; CDR3: CASSSYNEQFF
D: TRBD1; size: NA; V: TRBV5-3; J: TRBJ1-1; DNA: TGTGCCAGAAGATCCCGGGACAGGGGGGAAACTGAAGCTTTCTTT; CDR3: CARRSRDRGETEAFF
D: NA; size: NA; V: TRBV19; J: TRBJ1-1; DNA: TGTGCCAGTAGTCCCCGGGGTCATACTGAAGCTTTCTTT; CDR3: CASSPRGHTEAFF
D: TRBD1; size: NA; V: TRBV18; J: TRBJ1-5; DNA: TGTGCCAGCTCACCTCCCGGGACAGGGAACGGTCAGCCCCAGCATTTT; CDR3: CASSPPGTGNGQPQHF
D: TRBD1; size: few; V: TRBV9; J: TRBJ2-5; DNA: TGTGCCAGCAGCGCCACAGGGGGTTCGGAGACCCAGTACTTC; CDR3: CASSATGGSETQYF
D: TRBD2; size: NA; V: TRBV7-7; J: TRBJ2-1; DNA: TGTGCTAGCAGTCCGCGGGAGAATCTGCACAATGAGCAGTTCTTC; CDR3: CASSPRENLHNEQFF
D: TRBD2; size: few; V: TRBV7-2; J: TRBJ2-1; DNA: TGTGCCAGCAGCCTACTTAGCGGGAGGGCCGTCAATGAGCAGTTCTTC; CDR3: CASSLLSGRAVNEQFF
D: NA; size: once; V: TRBV30; J: TRBJ1-2; DNA: TGTGCCTCCCCAGGGGCCTCTAACTATGGCTACACCTTC; CDR3: CASPGASNYGYTF
D: NA; size: NA; V: TRBV7-2; J: TRBJ1-1; DNA: TGTGCCAGCAGCTTAGTGGCTGAAGCTTTCTTT; CDR3: CASSLVAEAFF
D: TRBD1; size: once; V: TRBV7-2; J: TRBJ2-5; DNA: TGTGCCAGCAGCTCGCCACAGGGGGTCGGGGAGACCCAGTACTTC; CDR3: CASSSPQGVGETQYF
D: NA; size: NA; V: TRBV5-6; J: TRBJ2-3; DNA: TGTGCCAGCAGCCACCGGCAGGGCACAGATACGCAGTATTTT; CDR3: CASSHRQGTDTQYF
D: TRBD1; size: NA; V: TRBV19; J: TRBJ1-1; DNA: TGTGCCAGTAGTCCGCCGGGACAGTTGAACACTGAAGCTTTCTTT; CDR3: CASSPPGQLNTEAFF
D: TRBD1; size: NA; V: TRBV4-2; J: TRBJ1-2; DNA: TGTGCCAGCAGCCCAGGGACAGGGGGCTTTGTCTACACCTTC; CDR3: CASSPGTGGFVYTF
D: NA; size: NA; V: TRBV10-3; J: TRBJ2-1; DNA: TGTGCCATCAGCAACCTACTACAGGGTATCACCTACAATGAGCAGTTCTTC; CDR3: CAISNLLQGITYNEQFF
D: NA; size: NA; V: TRBV30; J: TRBJ2-3; DNA: TGTGCCTCGGGAGAAAATACGCAGTATTTT; CDR3: CASGENTQYF
D: NA; size: once; V: TRBV30; J: TRBJ1-5; DNA: TGTGCCTGGAGGTCCGAAAACCATCAGCCCCAGCATTTT; CDR3: CAWRSENHQPQHF
D: TRBD1; size: once; V: TRBV6-1; J: TRBJ1-1; DNA: TGTGCCAGCAGTGAAGGGGGGACAGGGGGCACTGAAGCTTTCTTT; CDR3: CASSEGGTGGTEAFF
D: TRBD2; size: NA; V: TRBV5-6; J: TRBJ2-1; DNA: TGTGCCAGCAGCCCCGGGGGGGCTTCCTCCTACAATGAGCAGTTCTTC; CDR3: CASSPGGASSYNEQFF
D: TRBD1; size: once; V: TRBV13; J: TRBJ1-3; DNA: TGTGCCAGCAGCACGGGACAGGGAAACACCATATATTTT; CDR3: CASSTGQGNTIYF
D: TRBD1; size: NA; V: TRBV5-6; J: TRBJ2-7; DNA: TGTGCCAGCAGCTGGGACAGAGGCTCCTACGAGCAGTACTTC; CDR3: CASSWDRGSYEQYF
D: TRBD2; size: NA; V: TRBV7-2; J: TRBJ2-7; DNA: TGTGCCAGCAGCTTTAGGCTAGCGGCTTCCTACGAGCAGTACTTC; CDR3: CASSFRLAASYEQYF
D: NA; size: NA; V: TRBV7-3; J: TRBJ1-3; DNA: TGTGCCAGCAGCTTGCGGGAGGGAAACACCATATATTTT; CDR3: CASSLREGNTIYF
D: TRBD2; size: few; V: TRBV19; J: TRBJ2-1; DNA: TGTGCCAGTAGCCGGGGACTAGCACCCTACAATGAGCAGTTCTTC; CDR3: CASSRGLAPYNEQFF
D: NA; size: NA; V: TRBV11-3; J: TRBJ1-2; DNA: TGTGCCAGCAGCTCCAGCCTGGGCAGGGCGTTGGACTATGGCTACACCTTC; CDR3: CASSSSLGRALDYGYTF
D: TRBD1; size: NA; V: TRBV30; J: TRBJ1-2; DNA: TGTGCCTGGAGGGACTCGAGAGGGGGCGTCCGGTTTGGCTACACCTTC; CDR3: CAWRDSRGGVRFGYTF
D: TRBD1; size: NA; V: TRBV5-4; J: TRBJ1-2; DNA: TGTGCCAGCAGCTTGACAGGGGCTAACTATGGCTACACCTTC; CDR3: CASSLTGANYGYTF
D: NA; size: NA; V: TRBV7-3; J: TRBJ2-3; DNA: TGTGCCAGCAGCTTGCGGACTAGCACAGATACGCAGTATTTT; CDR3: CASSLRTSTDTQYF